These 21 T cell receptor beta chains originate from one sample sequenced in a study of siplizumab effects on memory and regulatory T cells. The method was immunoSEQ multiplex PCR; TCRdb's version includes in-frame clones alone and lacks a portion of them. The repertoire includes approximately 75,000 clones, 93% of them detected once, and about 5% sits in the top ten. The source material was CD8+ T cells sorted from blood. These receptor sequences come from a human donor in good health.

The chain carries TRBV9 and TRBJ2-1; D not certain. Per germline, CDR1 SGDLS and CDR2 YYNGEE. CDR3 length equals 15 residues. V was cut by 0 bases and J by 10 bases, with 17 bases left in between. The CDR3 reads CASSVEDGQLEEQFF. CDR3 bases: TGTGCCAGCAGCGTAGAGGACGGTCAGTTAGAGGAGCAGTTCTTC.

The table lists this clone with a count of one. J is TRBJ1-5 and V is TRBV19; D remains ambiguous. Germline V gene data show CDR1 as LNHDA and CDR2 as SQIVND (reference sequence). The CDR3 loop spans 14 amino acids. With 6 bases removed from V and 7 bases from J, the gap between germline ends came to 16 bases. CDR3 in amino acids: CASRFSTLKQPQHF. Here the CDR3 DNA reads TGTGCCAGTAGGTTCTCTACCCTTAAACAGCCCCAGCATTTT. Complete variable domain (other parts from reference TRBV19 and TRBJ1-5): DGGITQSPKYLFRKEGQNVTLSCEQNLNHDAMYWYRQDPGQGLRLIYYSQIVNDFQKGDIAEGYSVSREKKESFPLTVTSAQKNPTAFYLCASRFSTLKQPQHFGDGTRLSIL.

As for this clone: Other DNA sequences in this sample translate to the same CDR3. The rearrangement uses TRBV9 and TRBJ2-3; D is unresolved. Germline V gives CDR1 SGDLS, CDR2 YYNGEE. Trimming shortened V by 3 bases and J by 0 bases, and 5 bases separated the two germline ends. CDR3 length: 13 amino acids. The CDR3 here is CASSGGSTDTQYF. In DNA form, the CDR3 reads TGTGCCAGCAGCGGGGGTAGCACAGATACGCAGTATTTT.

The chain is built from TRBV7-6 and TRBJ2-3, with a tentative D call TRBD2 (7 bases). V gave up 1 base and J gave up 5 bases, with 13 bases separating them. Germline-derived CDR1 and CDR2 are SGHVS and FNYEAQ. This CDR3 comprises 15 residues. This CDR3 reads CASSLGGGRGDTQYF. The CDR3 DNA reads TGTGCCAGCAGCTTAGGGGGGGGGCGCGGAGATACGCAGTATTTT.

Sample share makes this clone medium-sized. The J gene is TRBJ2-6, the V gene TRBV6-4, with D perhaps given as TRBD1 or TRBD2 (5 bases each). V gave up 3 bases and J gave up 2 bases, with 5 bases separating them. Germline values: CDR1 MRHNA, CDR2 SNTAGT. This CDR3 has 14 residues. The CDR3 loop reads CASSEGAGANVLTF. CDR3 nucleotide sequence: TGTGCCAGCAGTGAGGGGGCTGGGGCCAACGTCCTGACTTTC.

V usage is TRBV5-4 and J usage is TRBJ1-1, with D tentatively TRBD1 (5 bases). V lost 7 bases and J 4 bases, leaving 11 bases between the germline ends. Germline V gene lookup returns CDR1 SGHNT and CDR2 YYREEE (reference sequence). The CDR3 extends over 12 amino acids. The CDR3 nucleotides read TGTGCCAGCGTAGGGCAGGGCACTGAAGCTTTCTTT. Translated: CASVGQGTEAFF.

This chain connects TRBV5-1 to TRBJ2-7, with D hard to call. The CDR3 length is 15 residues. Germline CDR1 is SGHRS and CDR2 is YFSETQ. The ends were cut back, 2 bases at V and 6 bases at J, with 18 bases in the middle. The CDR3 DNA follows: TGCGCCAGCAGCTTTACCCAGAATCTAGGGCTCGAGCAGTACTTC. It is translated as CASSFTQNLGLEQYF.

CDR3: CASKEGPEQYF. In DNA form, the CDR3 reads TGCGCCAGCAAGGAGGGGCCCGAGCAGTACTTC. The gene calls are TRBV5-1 and TRBJ2-7, with D possibly being TRBD2 (6 bases). V was trimmed by 6 bases and J by 6 bases, leaving 10 bases between them. Germline CDR1 reads SGHRS; CDR2 reads YFSETQ. This CDR3 is 11 amino acids long.

The chain combines TRBV15 with TRBJ1-1; the D is unclear. V lost 4 bases and J 1 base, leaving 10 bases between the germline ends. The CDR3 extends over 14 amino acids. Germline assignment: CDR1 LNHNV and CDR2 YYDKDF (reference sequence). The CDR3 DNA follows: TGTGCCACCAGCACCCTCGGGGAGAACACTGAAGCTTTCTTT. This translates into CATSTLGENTEAFF.

The V and J genes are TRBV29-1 and TRBJ2-7; D unclear. Germline V gives CDR1 SQVTM, CDR2 ANQGSEA. Deletions cut 0 bases from V and 11 bases from J, with 14 bases between. CDR3 length equals 12 residues. The CDR3 sequence is CSVEDQDGVEYF. The CDR3 region has the DNA TGCAGCGTTGAAGATCAAGACGGTGTGGAGTACTTC.

The rearrangement uses TRBV5-3 and TRBJ1-6; D is undetermined. TRBV5-3 is given ORF status, its function remaining uncertain. Between the trimmed V and J ends, which lost 5 bases and 4 bases, there was a span of 19 bases. The CDR3 length is 17 residues. This CDR3 is CARRKVASYRYNSPLHF. CDR3 coding DNA: TGTGCCAGAAGAAAGGTAGCCAGCTATCGGTATAATTCACCCCTCCACTTT.

This chain links TRBV2 with TRBJ2-1, with 12 bases identical to TRBD2. The CDR3 runs to 15 residues. V lost 8 bases, J lost 7 bases, and 9 bases stayed unmatched. The germline gives CDR1 SNHLY, CDR2 FYNNEI. CDR3 protein: CASEAGLAGRNEQFF. The CDR3 DNA is TGTGCCAGCGAGGCAGGACTAGCGGGGCGGAATGAGCAGTTCTTC.

The chain has TRBV6-5 and TRBJ2-1, with TRBD1 matching 9 bases. The CDR3 runs 15 residues. CDR1 MNHEY and CDR2 SVGAGI come from the germline V gene. Losses at the gene ends were 4 bases for V and 8 bases for J; bases not matched to a gene: 9. The chain's CDR3 is CASSSTGGGFDEQFF. DNA for the CDR3: TGTGCCAGCAGTTCCACAGGGGGCGGCTTCGATGAGCAGTTCTTC.

The V and J genes are TRBV10-3 and TRBJ2-2; no reliable D call. Trimming pared 1 base from V and 4 bases from J, leaving 4 bases between. The CDR3 extends over 13 amino acids. The germline CDR1 and CDR2 sequences are ENHRY and SYGVKD. The CDR3 DNA is TGTGCCATCAGTGAGTTCGGCACCGGGGAGCTGTTTTTT. Its protein is CAISEFGTGELFF.

This clone was seen only once. The CDR3 loop is CASSVAWNEQFF. CDR3 nucleotide sequence: TGTGCCAGCAGCGTAGCTTGGAATGAGCAGTTCTTC. The J gene is TRBJ2-1, the V gene TRBV9; D is unresolved. Deletions cut 0 bases from V and 7 bases from J, with 5 bases between. Germline-derived CDR1 and CDR2 are SGDLS and YYNGEE. CDR3 length equals 12 residues.

The chain recombines TRBV7-8 with TRBJ1-5; D not certain. This CDR3 contains 14 residues. Trimming took off 5 bases at V and 5 bases at J, with 13 bases between the two ends. Germline V gene data show CDR1 as SGHVS and CDR2 as FQNEAQ. The CDR3 protein is CASSDQEGHQPQHF. The CDR3, as DNA: TGTGCCAGCAGCGACCAAGAGGGCCATCAGCCCCAGCATTTT.

The chain combines TRBV19 with TRBJ1-5; weak D call: TRBD1 (6 bases). Germline CDR1 reads LNHDA; CDR2 reads SQIVND (reference sequence). Between the trimmed V and J ends, which lost 5 bases and 6 bases, there was a span of 11 bases. There are 13 residues in the CDR3. The CDR3 DNA reads as TGTGCCAGTAGTTGGGGGGCGTCTCAGCCCCAGCATTTT. This encodes CASSWGASQPQHF. The full variable domain, rest sourced from reference TRBV19 and TRBJ1-5, is DGGITQSPKYLFRKEGQNVTLSCEQNLNHDAMYWYRQDPGQGLRLIYYSQIVNDFQKGDIAEGYSVSREKKESFPLTVTSAQKNPTAFYLCASSWGASQPQHFGDGTRLSIL.

In this sample, this clone turned up once. J is TRBJ1-1 and V is TRBV9; a weak D match, TRBD1 (6 bases). The CDR3 totals 13 residues. Trimming took off 2 bases at V and 5 bases at J, with 10 bases between the two ends. Germline-derived CDR1 and CDR2 are SGDLS and YYNGEE. For the CDR3, the DNA is TGTGCCAGCAGCGTTGGGGGGCAGACTGAAGCTTTCTTT. Encoded protein: CASSVGGQTEAFF.

The chain recombines TRBV7-8 with TRBJ2-1; maybe TRBD1 (6 bases). This CDR3 region has 14 residues. V dropped 4 bases and J dropped 4 bases, with 11 bases sitting between them. The germline CDR1 and CDR2 sequences are SGHVS and FQNEAQ. This CDR3 is CASSSPGQYNEQFF. In DNA, the CDR3 is TGTGCCAGCAGCTCTCCCGGACAGTACAATGAGCAGTTCTTC.

This chain joins TRBV7-9 and TRBJ2-7; tentatively, D is TRBD1 (5 bases). This CDR3 has 15 residues. Trimming removed 4 bases from V and 2 bases from J, with 15 bases in between. Germline V CDR1 and CDR2: SEHNR, FQNEAQ (reference sequence). This chain's CDR3 is CASSSHSAGTYEQYF. The CDR3 DNA reads TGTGCCAGCAGCTCCCATTCGGCAGGGACCTACGAGCAGTACTTC.

CDR3 in DNA: TGTGCCAGTAGTCCCTCTGCGGACTACGAGCAGTACTTC. Translated: CASSPSADYEQYF. The V call is TRBV19, the J call TRBJ2-7; D is unresolved. CDR3 length equals 13 residues. V was trimmed by 5 bases and J by 3 bases, leaving 11 bases between them. The germline V gene encodes CDR1 LNHDA and CDR2 SQIVND (reference sequence).